These 32 T cell receptor beta chains originate from one sample sequenced in a study of graft-versus-host responses after intestinal transplantation. Sequencing used immunoSEQ multiplex PCR; TCRdb keeps in-frame clones, though not all of them. This sample has just under 100,000 clones, with 90% found just once. The sequencing here drew on PBMCs, taken approximately 420 days after intestinal transplant. The receptors were sampled from a human patient who received an intestinal transplant, so some T cells may come from the graft donor.

The J gene is TRBJ2-7, the V gene TRBV6-4, with TRBD2 matching 7 bases. There are 13 residues in the CDR3. In germline, CDR1 is MRHNA, CDR2 SNTAGT. V shed 0 bases and J 6 bases; nucleotides not matched to a gene: 2. The CDR3 DNA reads as TGTGCCAGCAGTGACTCCCCGGGGGGCGAGCAGTACTTC. Protein product: CASSDSPGGEQYF.

The chain joins TRBV5-1 to TRBJ2-1; either TRBD1 or TRBD2 may supply D (6 bases each). The germline gives CDR1 SGHRS, CDR2 YFSETQ. Deletions cut 2 bases from V and 6 bases from J, with 9 bases between. CDR3 size: 13 residues. In DNA form, the CDR3 reads TGCGCCAGCAGCTTACAGGGAGGCAATGAGCAGTTCTTC. Residues: CASSLQGGNEQFF.

The chain links TRBV10-2 to TRBJ1-5; D remains unclear. The CDR3 totals 14 residues. Per the germline V gene, CDR1 is WSHSY and CDR2 is SAAADI. Trimming shortened V by 4 bases and J by 0 bases, and 7 bases separated the two germline ends. The CDR3, as DNA: TGCGCCAGCAGTGTGTGGTATAGCAATCAGCCCCAGCATTTT. Translated: CASSVWYSNQPQHF.

V gene TRBV6-1 combines with J gene TRBJ1-5; D might be TRBD1 (5 bases). V was clipped by 10 bases and J by 1 base, with 17 bases between them. This CDR3 has 15 amino acids. Germline V CDR1 and CDR2: MNHNS, SASEGT. CDR3 nucleotide sequence: TGTGCCACCACGATCAGGGCCGGAAGCAATCAGCCCCAGCATTTT. It yields the protein CATTIRAGSNQPQHF.

In its sample, this clone was seen once. The V and J genes are TRBV6-1 and TRBJ2-1; 9 bases line up with TRBD2. Trimming at V came to 1 base and at J to 7 bases, leaving 5 bases not matched to a gene. CDR3 length equals 15 residues. Per germline, CDR1 MNHNS and CDR2 SASEGT. The CDR3 DNA reads TGTGCCAGCAGTGAAGGGCTAGCGGGAAAGAATGAGCAGTTCTTC. Its translation: CASSEGLAGKNEQFF.

The chain couples TRBV2 to TRBJ1-2; 8 bases match TRBD1. CDR1 and CDR2 from the germline V gene are SNHLY and FYNNEI. The CDR3 length is 12 residues. With 11 bases clipped from V and 5 bases from J, the junction kept 7 bases outside the gene matches. CDR3 nucleotides: TGTGCCCTGGACAGGGCGCCGTATGGCTACACCTTC. It encodes CALDRAPYGYTF.

This sequence joins TRBV5-6 and TRBJ1-1; TRBD1 is a possible D gene (5 bases). Germline CDR1 SGHDT, CDR2 YYEEEE. Trimming stripped 4 bases from V and 0 bases from J, with 10 bases between. This CDR3 has 14 residues. The CDR3 here is CASSPGLLNTEAFF. The CDR3 nucleotides read TGTGCCAGCAGCCCGGGGCTCCTGAACACTGAAGCTTTCTTT.

V gene TRBV6-1 combines with J gene TRBJ2-7, with unresolved D. The CDR3 totals 13 residues. Germline CDR1 reads MNHNS; CDR2 reads SASEGT. V gave up 7 bases and J gave up 5 bases, with 15 bases separating them. In nucleotides, the CDR3 is TGTGCCAGCACCACCTCGAGAGTGGACGAGCAGTACTTC. Translated: CASTTSRVDEQYF.

J is TRBJ1-6 and V is TRBV11-2; 9 nucleotides align to TRBD1. CDR1 SGHAT and CDR2 FQNNGV come from the germline V gene. This CDR3 is built from 17 residues. The V segment lost 1 base and the J segment 5 bases; nucleotides outside the gene matches: 6. The CDR3: CASSLVGTGTNNSPLHF. DNA of the CDR3: TGTGCCAGCAGCTTAGTTGGGACAGGGACTAATAATTCACCCCTCCACTTT.

The chain uses TRBV15 and TRBJ2-5; TRBD2 matches 12 bases. Per germline, CDR1 LNHNV and CDR2 YYDKDF (reference sequence). V was pared by 4 bases and J by 4 bases, with 4 bases of the junction left unmatched. CDR3 length: 15 amino acids. The CDR3 DNA sequence: TGTGCCACCAGCACGACTAGCGGGGGCGGAGAGACCCAGTACTTC. Encoded protein: CATSTTSGGGETQYF.

In DNA, the CDR3 is TGCGCCAGCAGCTTGATGTGGGAGACCCAGTACTTC. Protein product: CASSLMWETQYF. The chain has TRBV5-1 and TRBJ2-5; D unclear. Trimming removed 1 base from V and 5 bases from J, with 6 bases in between. Germline assignment: CDR1 SGHRS and CDR2 YFSETQ. The CDR3 has 12 amino acids.

The chain recombines TRBV27 with TRBJ2-3, with TRBD1 matching 7 bases. Germline loops: CDR1 MNHEY, CDR2 SMNVEV (reference sequence). The J segment lost 5 bases and the V segment lost 2 bases, leaving 4 bases of the junction unmatched. The CDR3 has 14 amino acids. The CDR3 DNA sequence: TGTGCCAGCAGTTTAAACAGGGGTGGAGATACGCAGTATTTT. Translating gives CASSLNRGGDTQYF.

The rearrangement uses TRBV27 and TRBJ2-7; the D is unclear. Between the trimmed V and J ends, which lost 7 bases and 2 bases, there was a span of 21 bases. CDR3 size: 16 residues. Looked up from germline, CDR1 is MNHEY and CDR2 is SMNVEV (reference sequence). This CDR3 reads CASTARPRQATYEQYF. Written as DNA, the CDR3 is TGTGCCAGCACCGCCCGCCCCCGGCAGGCTACCTACGAGCAGTACTTC.

The sample holds a few counts of this clone. This chain uses TRBV11-2 with TRBJ1-6; no clear D. Germline CDR1 and CDR2: SGHAT and FQNNGV. V was trimmed by 3 bases and J by 10 bases, leaving 4 bases between them. The CDR3 extends over 11 amino acids. For the CDR3, the DNA is TGTGCCAGCAGCTTTGGCTCACCCCTCCACTTT. This gives the protein CASSFGSPLHF. Full variable domain (missing parts from reference TRBV11-2 and TRBJ1-6): EAGVAQSPRYKIIEKRQSVAFWCNPISGHATLYWYQQILGQGPKLLIQFQNNGVVDDSQLPKDRFSAERLKGVDSTLKIQPAKLEDSAVYLCASSFGSPLHFGNGTRLTVT.

The V and J genes are TRBV2 and TRBJ2-5; possible D gene TRBD2, 6 bases. CDR1 and CDR2 (germline): SNHLY, FYNNEI. V was cut by 0 bases and J by 1 base, with 9 bases left in between. The length of the CDR3 is 15 residues. The CDR3 coding sequence is TGTGCCAGCAGTGAAGCGCGACTAGGCCAAGAGACCCAGTACTTC. Encoded protein: CASSEARLGQETQYF.

The rearrangement links TRBV5-5 to TRBJ1-4; D unresolved. This CDR3 is built from 13 residues. V was cut by 4 bases and J by 3 bases, with 7 bases left in between. The germline CDR1 and CDR2 sequences are SGHKS and YYEKEE (reference sequence). The CDR3 is CASSPGPNEKLFF. CDR3 DNA sequence: TGTGCCAGCAGCCCTGGCCCTAATGAAAAACTGTTTTTT.

There are a few counts of this clone. The rearrangement joins TRBV15 to TRBJ2-3; TRBD2 is a possible D gene (7 bases). Germline V gives CDR1 LNHNV, CDR2 YYDKDF (reference sequence). CDR3 length: 15 residues. The germline V and J ends were trimmed by 3 bases and 2 bases, with 12 bases remaining between them. The CDR3 nucleotides read TGTGCCACCAGCAGTGGGGGGGGGCACACAGATACGCAGTATTTT. Residues: CATSSGGGHTDTQYF.

This clone was detected only once. The CDR3 DNA follows: TGTGCCAGCAGCTTTGGGAACTACGAGCAGTACTTC. This sequence encodes CASSFGNYEQYF. The chain joins TRBV5-5 to TRBJ2-7; D unclear. Germline CDR1 is SGHKS and CDR2 is YYEKEE (reference sequence). CDR3 length equals 12 residues. V was pared by 2 bases and J by 3 bases, with 6 bases between.

This sequence joins TRBV25-1 and TRBJ2-4; D tentatively reads TRBD1 or TRBD2 (5 bases each). The CDR3 is made up of 13 amino acids. Germline lookup yields CDR1 MGHDK and CDR2 SYGVNS. V lost 4 bases, J lost 10 bases, and 14 bases lay in between. DNA for the CDR3: TGTGCCAGCAGTGGACCAGTTGAGGGGATTCAGTACTTC. It is translated as CASSGPVEGIQYF.

This clone was picked up one time. The V gene is TRBV7-9, the J gene TRBJ1-1; 7 nucleotides line up with TRBD1. V lost 4 bases and J lost 2; bases outside the gene matches: 4. Germline V gives CDR1 SEHNR, CDR2 FQNEAQ (reference sequence). This CDR3 region has 14 residues. As DNA, the CDR3 is TGTGCCAGCAGCTCGTCAGGGGGAAACACTGAAGCTTTCTTT. This translates into CASSSSGGNTEAFF.

V gene TRBV10-2 combines with J gene TRBJ1-5; TRBD1 is a possible D gene (6 bases). CDR3 length equals 14 residues. V shed 11 bases and J shed 5 bases, with 19 bases lying between them. The germline V gene encodes CDR1 WSHSY and CDR2 SAAADI. DNA of the CDR3: TGCGCCGGTAGGGGGAGAGACCTATATCAGCCCCAGCATTTT. The encoded protein is CAGRGRDLYQPQHF.

The J gene is TRBJ1-1, the V gene TRBV6-5; a possible D gene is TRBD1 (5 bases). Looked up from germline, CDR1 is MNHEY and CDR2 is SVGAGI. The CDR3 extends over 16 amino acids. The germline V and J ends were trimmed by 2 bases and 10 bases, with 23 bases remaining between them. CDR3 sequence reads: CASSYVGLPKPGGAFF. The CDR3 DNA is TGTGCCAGCAGTTACGTAGGCCTACCGAAACCGGGGGGAGCTTTCTTT.

The V gene is TRBV15, the J gene TRBJ1-1; weak D call: TRBD1 (6 bases). Trimming pared 6 bases from V and 6 bases from J, leaving 14 bases between. Germline CDR1 is LNHNV and CDR2 is YYDKDF (reference sequence). This CDR3 is built from 13 residues. CDR3 amino acids: CATSRGVGSEAFF. The CDR3 nucleotides read TGTGCCACCAGTAGGGGGGTGGGGTCTGAAGCTTTCTTT.

The chain recombines TRBV5-1 with TRBJ2-5; 8 nucleotides align to TRBD2. The J call may be faulty, since TRBJ2-7 better matches the DNA end. The CDR3 runs 14 residues. Germline V gene sequence: CDR1 SGHRS, CDR2 YFSETQ. CDR3 loop: CASKTSVVVDEQYF. The DNA for the CDR3 is TGCGCCAGCAAGACTAGCGTCGTGGTTGACGAGCAGTACTTC.

Comments on this clone: Because the CDR3's place on the DNA is in doubt, the DNA is left out and the CDR3 is given as listed by TCRdb. V usage is TRBV19 and J usage is TRBJ1-4; TRBD1 is taken as the D call from the table, unchecked against the DNA. Germline V gene lookup returns CDR1 LNHDA and CDR2 SQIVND (reference sequence). The CDR3 is 14 residues long, counting both termini. This CDR3 is CASSFLAGNEKLFF.

This rearrangement joins TRBV19 to TRBJ2-4; possibly TRBD1 or TRBD2 for D (6 bases each). V was clipped by 3 bases and J by 9 bases, with 12 bases between them. CDR1 and CDR2 (germline): LNHDA, SQIVND (reference sequence). The CDR3 has 13 residues. The CDR3 nucleotides are TGTGCCAGTAGTATGGGGGGCAGGGTCATTCAGTACTTC. Its protein product is CASSMGGRVIQYF.

This chain links TRBV9 with TRBJ1-4, with a tentative D call TRBD1 (5 bases). V lost 8 bases, J lost 5 bases, and 10 bases lay in between. The CDR3 has 12 residues. The germline V gene has CDR1 SGDLS and CDR2 YYNGEE. CDR3 nucleotide sequence: TGTGCCAGTTCGGGGCGGAATGAAAAACTGTTTTTT. Its translation is CASSGRNEKLFF.

Written as DNA, the CDR3 is TGTGCCTGGAGTTCGACCGTACCTGGAAACACCATATATTTT. It translates to CAWSSTVPGNTIYF. The rearrangement links TRBV30 to TRBJ1-3; no definite D call. The CDR3 runs 14 residues. Germline CDR1 reads GTSNPN; CDR2 reads SVGIG (reference sequence). Trimming took 2 bases from V and 2 from J, leaving 10 bases between them. The full variable domain, completed using reference TRBV30 and TRBJ1-3, is SQTIHQWPATLVQPVGSPLSLECTVEGTSNPNLYWYRQAAGRGLQLLFYSVGIGQISSEVPQNLSASRPQDRQFILSSKKLLLSDSGFYLCAWSSTVPGNTIYFGEGSWLTVV.

The CDR3 DNA follows: TGTGCCAGCAGCTTCGGGGGCGCCGGGGAGCTGTTTTTT. This translates into CASSFGGAGELFF. This chain uses TRBV7-6 with TRBJ2-2; TRBD1 or TRBD2 may be the D gene (6 bases each). Germline CDR1 and CDR2: SGHVS and FNYEAQ. V lost 3 bases to trimming and J lost 6 bases, with 8 bases between them. CDR3 size: 13 residues.

The V call is TRBV29-1, the J call TRBJ2-3, with TRBD2 identical over 16 bases. The V gene's germline CDR1 is SQVTM and CDR2 ANQGSEA. CDR3 length: 17 residues. V shed 7 bases and J 3 bases; nucleotides not matched to a gene: 10. The chain's CDR3 is CSAPGTSGGAGTDTQYF. The CDR3, as DNA: TGCAGCGCCCCCGGGACTAGCGGGGGGGCGGGTACAGATACGCAGTATTTT.

This rearrangement joins TRBV4-1 to TRBJ1-3, with D unresolved. The CDR3 has 14 residues. With 1 base removed from V and 0 bases from J, the gap between germline ends came to 4 bases. From germline, CDR1 is MGHRA and CDR2 YSYEKL. The CDR3 bases are TGCGCCAGCAGCCAAGGCTCCTCTGGAAACACCATATATTTT. Translation gives CASSQGSSGNTIYF.

This chain uses TRBV5-4 with TRBJ1-1; D possibly corresponds to TRBD1 (6 bases). CDR3 length: 14 residues. The germline V gene has CDR1 SGHNT and CDR2 YYREEE (reference sequence). V was shortened by 4 bases and J by 5 bases, with 15 bases between the two germline ends. The CDR3 region is CASSRGGGTTEAFF. CDR3 DNA: TGTGCCAGCAGCCGGGGAGGGGGGACGACTGAAGCTTTCTTT.